These 5 T cell receptor beta chains were sequenced from one sample in a study of OX40 agonist ivuxolimab in advanced cancers. TCRdb's copy holds only in-frame clones and misses some; the assay was immunoSEQ multiplex PCR. The sample shows around 53,000 clones, about 93% of them seen only once. Sequences were derived from CD4+ or CD8+ T cells sorted from blood, sampled in a trial of the OX40 agonist ivuxolimab. These receptors all come from an adult with an advanced solid tumor such as melanoma, head and neck, liver or kidney cancer.

The chain uses TRBV27 and TRBJ2-7, with 8 bases fitting TRBD2. Trimming took 3 bases from V and 2 from J; bases not matched to a gene: 6. The CDR3 is 15 amino acids. Germline V lookup: CDR1 MNHEY, CDR2 SMNVEV (reference sequence). CDR3 sequence: CASSFDAAGAYEQYF. Written as DNA, the CDR3 is TGTGCCAGCAGTTTTGATGCAGCGGGAGCCTACGAGCAGTACTTC.

This rearrangement joins TRBV23-1 to TRBJ2-7, with 10 nucleotides matching TRBD2. TRBV23-1 is an ORF; its function is uncertain. V lost 3 bases, J lost 1 base, and 6 bases stayed unmatched. The CDR3 is 16 amino acids. The CDR3 sequence is CASSQRTSGASYEQYF. CDR3 in DNA: TGCGCCAGCAGTCAGCGGACTAGCGGTGCTTCCTACGAGCAGTACTTC.

The chain joins TRBV7-9 to TRBJ2-7, with D maybe TRBD2 (6 bases). Germline-derived CDR1 and CDR2 are SEHNR and FQNEAQ (reference sequence). V was shortened by 1 base and J by 6 bases, with 16 bases between the two germline ends. The CDR3 totals 15 residues. The CDR3 DNA reads TGTGCCAGCAGCTTAGTCGGGGGTGGCGTGCCCGAGCAGTACTTC. Translating it yields CASSLVGGGVPEQYF.

The chain joins TRBV27 to TRBJ1-5; D might be TRBD1 (5 bases). The CDR3 is made up of 16 amino acids. From germline, CDR1 is MNHEY and CDR2 SMNVEV (reference sequence). The V gene lost 5 bases and the J gene lost 6 bases, with 20 bases spanning the gap. The CDR3 spells CASSITRTPGGQPQHF. DNA for the CDR3: TGTGCCAGCAGTATAACTCGGACACCTGGGGGTCAGCCCCAGCATTTT.

In its sample, this clone was seen a few times. The rearrangement uses TRBV7-9 and TRBJ2-3, with D hard to call. The ends were cut back, 2 bases at V and 2 bases at J, with 11 bases in the middle. CDR3 length equals 15 residues. Per germline, CDR1 SEHNR and CDR2 FQNEAQ (reference sequence). This CDR3 reads CASSLSVSDTDTQYF. CDR3 in DNA: TGTGCCAGCAGCTTATCGGTGTCTGACACAGATACGCAGTATTTT.